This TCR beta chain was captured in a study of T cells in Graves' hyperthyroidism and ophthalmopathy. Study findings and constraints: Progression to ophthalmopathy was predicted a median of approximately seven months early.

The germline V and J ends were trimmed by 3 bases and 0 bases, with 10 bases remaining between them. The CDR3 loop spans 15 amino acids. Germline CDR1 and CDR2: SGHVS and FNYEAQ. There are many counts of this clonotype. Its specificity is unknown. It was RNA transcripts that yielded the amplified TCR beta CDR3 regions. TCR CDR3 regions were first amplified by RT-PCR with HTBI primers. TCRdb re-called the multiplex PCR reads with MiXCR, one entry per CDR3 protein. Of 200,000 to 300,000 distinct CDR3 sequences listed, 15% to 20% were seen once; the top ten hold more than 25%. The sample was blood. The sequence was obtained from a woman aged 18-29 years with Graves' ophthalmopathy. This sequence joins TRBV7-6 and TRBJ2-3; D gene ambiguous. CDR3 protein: CASSLGFSSTDTQYF. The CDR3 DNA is TGTGCCAGCAGCTTGGGATTCAGTAGCACAGATACGCAGTATTTT.